This TCR beta chain derives from a study of control samples from healthy donors and cancer patients. Sequencing was performed with immunoSEQ multiplex PCR; in TCRdb, only in-frame clones are kept and a portion is missing. The table lists roughly 84,000 clones, approximately 89% of them singletons. Sequenced input: blood. This receptor was identified in a man aged 50 or older in good health.

The CDR3 region has the DNA TGCGCCAGCAGCTTGGCAGGAACAGGGGGCAATCAGCCCCAGCATTTT. Its translation: CASSLAGTGGNQPQHF. The chain joins TRBV5-1 to TRBJ1-5; 7 nucleotides align to TRBD1. Per germline, CDR1 SGHRS and CDR2 YFSETQ. CDR3 size: 16 residues. The J segment lost 2 bases and the V segment lost 0 bases, leaving 5 bases of the junction unmatched.